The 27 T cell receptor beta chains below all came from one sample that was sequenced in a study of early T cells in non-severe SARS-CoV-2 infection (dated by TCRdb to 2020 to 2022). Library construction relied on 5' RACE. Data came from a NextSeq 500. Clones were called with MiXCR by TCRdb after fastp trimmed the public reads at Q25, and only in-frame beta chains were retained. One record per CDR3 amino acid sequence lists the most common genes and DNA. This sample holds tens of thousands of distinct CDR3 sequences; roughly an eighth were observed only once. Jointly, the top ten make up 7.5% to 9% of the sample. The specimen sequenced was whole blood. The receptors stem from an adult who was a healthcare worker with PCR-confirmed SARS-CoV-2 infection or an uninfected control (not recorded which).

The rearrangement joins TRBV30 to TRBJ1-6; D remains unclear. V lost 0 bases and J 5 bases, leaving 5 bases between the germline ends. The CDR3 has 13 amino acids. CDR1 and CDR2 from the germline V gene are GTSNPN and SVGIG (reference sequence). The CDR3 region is CAWSVRDNSPLHF. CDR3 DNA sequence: TGTGCCTGGAGTGTACGCGATAATTCACCCCTCCACTTT.

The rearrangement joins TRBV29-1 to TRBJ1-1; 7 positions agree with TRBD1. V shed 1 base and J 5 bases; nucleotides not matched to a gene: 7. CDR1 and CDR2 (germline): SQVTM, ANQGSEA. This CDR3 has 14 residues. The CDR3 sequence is CSVEVGGRGTEAFF. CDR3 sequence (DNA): TGCAGCGTTGAAGTTGGTGGCAGGGGGACTGAAGCTTTCTTT. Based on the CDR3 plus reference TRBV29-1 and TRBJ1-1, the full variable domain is SAVISQKPSRDICQRGTSLTIQCQVDSQVTMMFWYRQQPGQSLTLIATANQGSEATYESGFVIDKFPISRPNLTFSTLTVSNMSPEDSSIYLCSVEVGGRGTEAFFGQGTRLTVV.

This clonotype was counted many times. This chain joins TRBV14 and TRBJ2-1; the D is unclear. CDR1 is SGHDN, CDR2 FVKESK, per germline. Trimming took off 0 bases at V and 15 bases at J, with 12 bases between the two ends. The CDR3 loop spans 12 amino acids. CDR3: CASSQEMYWPFF. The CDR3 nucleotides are TGTGCCAGCAGCCAAGAGATGTATTGGCCGTTCTTC.

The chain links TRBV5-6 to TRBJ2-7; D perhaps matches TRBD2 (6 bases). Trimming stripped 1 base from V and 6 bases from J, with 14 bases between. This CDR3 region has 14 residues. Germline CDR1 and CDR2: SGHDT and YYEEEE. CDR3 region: CASSLSRERGEQYF. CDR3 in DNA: TGTGCCAGCAGCTTGTCCCGGGAGAGGGGCGAGCAGTACTTC.

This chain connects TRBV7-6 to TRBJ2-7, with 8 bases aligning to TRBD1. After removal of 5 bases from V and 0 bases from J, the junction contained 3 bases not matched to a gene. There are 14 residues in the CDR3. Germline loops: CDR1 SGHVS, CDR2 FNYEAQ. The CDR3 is CASSRQGSSYEQYF. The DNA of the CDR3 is TGTGCCAGCAGCCGACAGGGGAGCTCCTACGAGCAGTACTTC.

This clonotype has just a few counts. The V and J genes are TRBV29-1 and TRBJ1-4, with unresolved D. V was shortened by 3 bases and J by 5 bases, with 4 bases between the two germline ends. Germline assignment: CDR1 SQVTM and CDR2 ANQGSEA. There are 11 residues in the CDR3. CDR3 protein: CSVEMNEKLFF. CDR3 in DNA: TGCAGCGTTGAGATGAATGAAAAACTGTTTTTT.

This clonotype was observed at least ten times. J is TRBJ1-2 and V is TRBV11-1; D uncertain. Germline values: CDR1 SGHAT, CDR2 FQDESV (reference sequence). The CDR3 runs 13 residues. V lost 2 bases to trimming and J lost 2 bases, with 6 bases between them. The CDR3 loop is CASSLNANYGYTF. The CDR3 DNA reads TGTGCCAGCAGCTTAAACGCAAACTATGGCTACACCTTC.

The DNA for the CDR3 is TGCAGCGTTGAATTTCTTGGACAGGGGGCAATCGAGCAGTACTTC. This translates into CSVEFLGQGAIEQYF. The chain links TRBV29-1 to TRBJ2-7; 11 bases fit TRBD1. Losses at the gene ends were 2 bases for V and 6 bases for J; bases not matched to a gene: 9. Germline V gene data show CDR1 as SQVTM and CDR2 as ANQGSEA. The CDR3 spans 15 residues.

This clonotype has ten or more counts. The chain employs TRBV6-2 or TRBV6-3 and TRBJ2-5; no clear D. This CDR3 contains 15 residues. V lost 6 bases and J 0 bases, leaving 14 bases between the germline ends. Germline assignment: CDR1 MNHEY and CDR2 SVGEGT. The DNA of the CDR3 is TGTGCCAGCAGCTCCGGACGGTTGAACCAAGAGACCCAGTACTTC. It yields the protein CASSSGRLNQETQYF.

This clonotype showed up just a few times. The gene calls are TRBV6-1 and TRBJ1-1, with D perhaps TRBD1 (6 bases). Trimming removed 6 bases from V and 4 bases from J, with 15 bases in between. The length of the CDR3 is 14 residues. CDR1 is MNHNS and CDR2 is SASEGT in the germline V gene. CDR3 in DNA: TGTGCCAGCAGGGCCGCGGGGGCTGGCACTGAAGCTTTCTTT. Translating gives CASRAAGAGTEAFF.

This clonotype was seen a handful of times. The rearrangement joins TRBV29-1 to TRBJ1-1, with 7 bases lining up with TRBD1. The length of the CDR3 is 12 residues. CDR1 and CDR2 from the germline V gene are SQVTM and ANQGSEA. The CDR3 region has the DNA TGCAGTTCCGACAGGGTGAGCACTGAAGCTTTCTTT. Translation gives CSSDRVSTEAFF.

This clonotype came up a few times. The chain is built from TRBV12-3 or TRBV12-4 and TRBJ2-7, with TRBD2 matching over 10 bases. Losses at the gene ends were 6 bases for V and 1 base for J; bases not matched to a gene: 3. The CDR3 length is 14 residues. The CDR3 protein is CASRAGGGSYEQYF. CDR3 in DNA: TGTGCCAGCAGAGCGGGGGGGGGTTCCTACGAGCAGTACTTC.

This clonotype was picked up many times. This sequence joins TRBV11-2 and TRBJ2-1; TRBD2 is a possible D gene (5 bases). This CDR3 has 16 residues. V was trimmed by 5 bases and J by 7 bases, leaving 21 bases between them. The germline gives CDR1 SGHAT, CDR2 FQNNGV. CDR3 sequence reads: CASSPFIGSFMNEQFF. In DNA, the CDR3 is TGTGCCAGCAGCCCCTTTATTGGGAGTTTTATGAATGAGCAGTTCTTC. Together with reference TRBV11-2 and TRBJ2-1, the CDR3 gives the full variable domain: EAGVAQSPRYKIIEKRQSVAFWCNPISGHATLYWYQQILGQGPKLLIQFQNNGVVDDSQLPKDRFSAERLKGVDSTLKIQPAKLEDSAVYLCASSPFIGSFMNEQFFGPGTRLTVL.

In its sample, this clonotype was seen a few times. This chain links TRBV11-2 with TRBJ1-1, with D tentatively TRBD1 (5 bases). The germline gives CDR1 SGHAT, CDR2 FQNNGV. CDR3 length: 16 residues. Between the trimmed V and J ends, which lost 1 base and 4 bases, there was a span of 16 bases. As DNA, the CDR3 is TGTGCCAGCAGCTTAGTGTCAGGGTCCCCTGGCACTGAAGCTTTCTTT. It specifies CASSLVSGSPGTEAFF.

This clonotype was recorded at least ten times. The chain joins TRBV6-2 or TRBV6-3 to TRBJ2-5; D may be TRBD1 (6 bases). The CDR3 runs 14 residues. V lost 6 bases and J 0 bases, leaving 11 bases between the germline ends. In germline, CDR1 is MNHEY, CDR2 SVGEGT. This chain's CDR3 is CASSRDMDQETQYF. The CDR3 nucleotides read TGTGCCAGCAGCCGGGACATGGACCAAGAGACCCAGTACTTC.

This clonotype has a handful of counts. CDR3 in DNA: TGTGCCACTCTTAGGTATACTGGAAGGGAAGAGACCCAGTACTTC. Protein product: CATLRYTGREETQYF. The chain employs TRBV28 and TRBJ2-5; D not resolved. Looked up from germline, CDR1 is MDHEN and CDR2 is SYDVKM. The CDR3 runs 15 residues. Trimming took 10 bases from V and 3 from J, leaving 21 bases between them.

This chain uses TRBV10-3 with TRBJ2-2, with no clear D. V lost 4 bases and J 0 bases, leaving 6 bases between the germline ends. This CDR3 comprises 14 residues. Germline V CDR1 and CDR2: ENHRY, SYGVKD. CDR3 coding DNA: TGTGCCATCAGTGTCGAGACGAACACCGGGGAGCTGTTTTTT. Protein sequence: CAISVETNTGELFF.

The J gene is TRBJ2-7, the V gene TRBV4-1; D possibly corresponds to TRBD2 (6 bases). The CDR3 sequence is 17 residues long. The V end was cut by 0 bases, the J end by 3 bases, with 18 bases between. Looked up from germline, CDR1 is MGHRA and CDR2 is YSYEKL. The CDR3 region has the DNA TGCGCCAGCAGCCAAGACGGGGGTATGGGACGGGGCTACGAGCAGTACTTC. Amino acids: CASSQDGGMGRGYEQYF.

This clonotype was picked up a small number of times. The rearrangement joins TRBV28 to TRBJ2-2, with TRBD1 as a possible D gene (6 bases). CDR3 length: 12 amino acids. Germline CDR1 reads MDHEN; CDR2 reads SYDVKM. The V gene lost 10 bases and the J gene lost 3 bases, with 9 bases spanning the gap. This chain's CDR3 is CATQGYTGELFF. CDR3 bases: TGTGCCACCCAGGGGTACACCGGGGAGCTGTTTTTT.

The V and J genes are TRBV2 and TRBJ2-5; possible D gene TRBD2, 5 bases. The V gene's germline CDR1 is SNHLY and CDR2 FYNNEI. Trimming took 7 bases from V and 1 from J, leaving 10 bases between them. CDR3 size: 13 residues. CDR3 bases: TGTGCCAGCAATGAGGGCCTCCAAGAGACCCAGTACTTC. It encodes CASNEGLQETQYF.

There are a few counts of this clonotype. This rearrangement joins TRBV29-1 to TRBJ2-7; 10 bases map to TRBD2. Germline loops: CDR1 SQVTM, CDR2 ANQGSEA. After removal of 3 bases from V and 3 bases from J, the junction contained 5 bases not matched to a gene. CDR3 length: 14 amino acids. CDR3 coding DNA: TGCAGCGTTGATTTGGCTAGCGGGAGCTACGAGCAGTACTTC. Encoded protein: CSVDLASGSYEQYF.

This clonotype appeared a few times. CDR3 loop: CATQGQADNEQFF. DNA for the CDR3: TGTGCCACCCAAGGACAGGCCGACAATGAGCAGTTCTTC. The V and J genes are TRBV24-1 and TRBJ2-1; 7 bases align to TRBD1. The CDR3 extends over 13 amino acids. With 9 bases clipped from V and 5 bases from J, the junction kept 6 bases outside the gene matches. Germline CDR1 and CDR2: KGHDR and SFDVKD.

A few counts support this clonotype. CDR3 bases: TGTGCCTGGAGTGTAGTGGACAGGGTCGATTCACCCCTCCACTTT. As protein: CAWSVVDRVDSPLHF. The chain carries TRBV30 and TRBJ1-6; 8 bases fit TRBD1. The J segment lost 8 bases and the V segment lost 0 bases, leaving 6 bases of the junction unmatched. Germline lookup yields CDR1 GTSNPN and CDR2 SVGIG (reference sequence). CDR3 length: 15 amino acids.

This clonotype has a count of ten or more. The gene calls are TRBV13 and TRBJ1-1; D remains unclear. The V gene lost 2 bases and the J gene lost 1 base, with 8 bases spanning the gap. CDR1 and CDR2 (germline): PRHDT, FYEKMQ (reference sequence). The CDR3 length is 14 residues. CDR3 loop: CASSLSRRNTEAFF. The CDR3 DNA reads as TGTGCCAGCAGCTTATCCAGAAGGAACACTGAAGCTTTCTTT.

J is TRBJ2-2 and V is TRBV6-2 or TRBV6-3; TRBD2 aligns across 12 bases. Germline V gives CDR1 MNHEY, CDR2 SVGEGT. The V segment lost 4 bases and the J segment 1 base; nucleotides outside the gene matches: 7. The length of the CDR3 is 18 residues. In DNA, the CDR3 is TGTGCCAGCAGTTCGGGACTAGCGGGCCTTTGGAACACCGGGGAGCTGTTTTTT. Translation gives CASSSGLAGLWNTGELFF.

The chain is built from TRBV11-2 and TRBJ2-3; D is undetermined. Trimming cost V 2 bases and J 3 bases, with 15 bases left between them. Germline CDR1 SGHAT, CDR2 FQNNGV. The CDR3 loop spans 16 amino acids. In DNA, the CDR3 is TGTGCCAGCAGCTTAAGTGCCTTGGGGTTTACAGATACGCAGTATTTT. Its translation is CASSLSALGFTDTQYF.

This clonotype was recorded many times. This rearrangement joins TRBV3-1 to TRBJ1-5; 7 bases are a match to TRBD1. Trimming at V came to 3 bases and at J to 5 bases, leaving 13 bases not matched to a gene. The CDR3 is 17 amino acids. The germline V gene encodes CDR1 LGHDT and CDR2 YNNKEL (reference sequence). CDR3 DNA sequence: TGTGCCAGCAGCCACGTACCGGGACAGTCCTCCTATCAGCCCCAGCATTTT. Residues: CASSHVPGQSSYQPQHF.